These 5 T cell receptor beta chains were all obtained from the same sample, sequenced in a study of blood T cell repertoires in COVID-19. Using immunoSEQ multiplex PCR, the repertoire was profiled, and TCRdb retains in-frame clones only, with some absent. The top ten clones hold 5.1% of a sample with about 190,000 clones, about four fifths of them seen once. Sequenced input: peripheral blood. These receptors came from a woman between 70 and 85 years old with active or convalescent COVID-19.

The CDR3 nucleotides read TGTGCCAGCTCCCATGGGAGGCCCAAAACTCCCACCGGGGAGCTGTTTTTT. It translates to CASSHGRPKTPTGELFF. J is TRBJ2-2 and V is TRBV18; possible D gene TRBD2, 6 bases. V lost 6 bases and J lost 4, with 21 bases in between. Germline-derived CDR1 and CDR2 are KGHSH and LQKENI. This CDR3 is built from 17 residues.

The gene calls are TRBV10-2 and TRBJ2-6; D remains ambiguous. This CDR3 is 16 amino acids long. V was cut by 6 bases and J by 4 bases, with 16 bases left in between. CDR1 is WSHSY and CDR2 is SAAADI in the germline V gene. In DNA form, the CDR3 reads TGCGCCAGCAGGGCAGGCTTACCCATCGGGGCCAACGTCCTGACTTTC. Amino acid sequence: CASRAGLPIGANVLTF.

The rearrangement uses TRBV6-5 and TRBJ2-5, with D maybe TRBD2 (5 bases). The CDR3 length is 14 residues. V was trimmed by 0 bases and J by 5 bases, leaving 10 bases between them. Germline V lookup: CDR1 MNHEY, CDR2 SVGAGI. The DNA of the CDR3 is TGTGCCAGCAGTTACTCGTACCAGCGGGAGACCCAGTACTTC. It encodes CASSYSYQRETQYF.

The gene calls are TRBV19 and TRBJ2-4; no clear D gene. The germline gives CDR1 LNHDA, CDR2 SQIVND (reference sequence). The CDR3 runs 15 residues. V gave up 6 bases and J gave up 0 bases, with 12 bases separating them. The CDR3 is CASREYGLAKNIQYF. CDR3 sequence (DNA): TGTGCCAGTAGGGAGTACGGCTTAGCCAAAAACATTCAGTACTTC.

This clone was counted only a few times. The rearrangement joins TRBV2 to TRBJ1-2; 10 bases agree with TRBD1. J lost 4 bases, V lost 7 bases, and 9 bases had no gene match. CDR1 and CDR2 from the germline V gene are SNHLY and FYNNEI. The CDR3 is made up of 15 amino acids. In nucleotides, the CDR3 is TGTGCCAGCATAGGCGGGACAGGGGCACCCTATGGCTACACCTTC. Residues: CASIGGTGAPYGYTF.